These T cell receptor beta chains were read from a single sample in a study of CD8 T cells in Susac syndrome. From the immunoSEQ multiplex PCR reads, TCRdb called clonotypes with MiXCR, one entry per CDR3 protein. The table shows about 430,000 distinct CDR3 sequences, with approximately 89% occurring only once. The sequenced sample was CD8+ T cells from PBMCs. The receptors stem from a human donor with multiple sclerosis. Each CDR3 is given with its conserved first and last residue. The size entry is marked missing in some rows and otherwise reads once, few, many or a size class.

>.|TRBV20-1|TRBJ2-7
CSVRGSSYEQYF
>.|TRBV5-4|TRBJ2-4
CASRTAGANIQYF
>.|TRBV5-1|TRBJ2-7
CASSGQTSSYEQYF
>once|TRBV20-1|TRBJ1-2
CRGRHRNYGYTF
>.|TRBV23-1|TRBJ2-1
CASSGGHLDNEQFF
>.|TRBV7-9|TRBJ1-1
CASSQGGRETEAFF
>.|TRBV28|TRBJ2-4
CASSSPRTKNIQYF
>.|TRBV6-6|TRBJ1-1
CASSYLDRHTEAFF
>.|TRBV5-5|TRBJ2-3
CASSLDPSASEPTDTQYF
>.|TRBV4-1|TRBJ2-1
CASSQDRTTYNEQFF
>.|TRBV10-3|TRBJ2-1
CAIRGSGSSYNEQFF
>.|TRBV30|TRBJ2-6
CAWSVTGGTTANVLTF
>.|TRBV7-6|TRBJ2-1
CASSLEGYSYEQFF
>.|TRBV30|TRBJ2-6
CAWIAPMGLGTRSGANVLTF
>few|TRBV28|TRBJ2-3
CASSSPTESTDTQYF
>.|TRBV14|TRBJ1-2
CASSPHGGGNDGYTF
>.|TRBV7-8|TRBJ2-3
CASSLPEHGQYF
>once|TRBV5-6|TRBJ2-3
CASSSSGWAGTDTQYF
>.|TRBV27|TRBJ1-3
CASSLSGASGNTIYF
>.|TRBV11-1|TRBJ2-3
CASSPTSGAGDTQYF
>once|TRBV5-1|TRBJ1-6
CASSGEDGSLHF
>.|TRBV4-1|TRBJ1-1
CASSQAALGNTEAFF
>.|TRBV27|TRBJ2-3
CASRGLAADTQYF
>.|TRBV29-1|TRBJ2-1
CSVERGPNEQFF
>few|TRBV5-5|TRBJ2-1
CASSLGGGGDEQFF
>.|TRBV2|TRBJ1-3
CASTNGGNTIYF
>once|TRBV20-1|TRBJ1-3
CSARYRSGGNTIYF